The 19 T cell receptor beta chains listed next were all sequenced from one sample in a study of identical twins listed by TCRdb under 2016. The library was obtained by 5' RACE. TCRdb records Illumina HiSeq 2000 as the sequencer. TCRdb trimmed the raw reads at Q25, called clones with MiXCR and kept productive beta chains. Each entry is one CDR3 protein sequence, shown with its most common DNA and genes. The sample table shows 1.5 million to 2 million distinct CDR3 sequences, and 25% to 35% are seen once. The ten largest clonotypes hold around 0.3% of the sample. The sequencing input was cord blood. These TCRs come from a newborn girl in good health.

The chain links TRBV4-1 to TRBJ1-1, with D uncertain. Between the trimmed V and J ends, which lost 2 bases and 6 bases, there was a span of 13 bases. Germline V CDR1 and CDR2: MGHRA, YSYEKL. CDR3 length: 14 amino acids. The DNA of the CDR3 is TGCGCCAGCAGCCAACCCTCTCGGGGTCCTGAAGCTTTCTTT. It yields the protein CASSQPSRGPEAFF.

This clonotype is a singleton in its sample. V usage is TRBV7-2 and J usage is TRBJ1-1; no clear D. V gave up 1 base and J gave up 11 bases, with 8 bases separating them. Germline loops: CDR1 SGHTA, CDR2 FQGNSA. This CDR3 has 11 amino acids. As DNA, the CDR3 is TGTGCCAGCAGCTTAGATTTGTTGGCTTTCTTT. Translation gives CASSLDLLAFF.

This chain joins TRBV7-9 and TRBJ2-4; 8 positions agree with TRBD2. The DNA end favors TRBJ2-7, so the J call may be wrong. The germline gives CDR1 SEHNR, CDR2 FQNEAQ (reference sequence). The CDR3 sequence is 15 residues long. CDR3 region: CASSPERETGYEQYF. CDR3 DNA sequence: TGTGCCAGCAGCCCCGAGCGGGAGACGGGATACGAGCAGTACTTC.

This clonotype came up a few times. The CDR3: CASRSGRVDNEQFF. DNA of the CDR3: TGTGCCAGCAGAAGCGGGAGGGTGGACAATGAGCAGTTCTTC. The chain has TRBV2 and TRBJ2-1; 10 positions match TRBD2. V gave up 6 bases and J gave up 5 bases; unmatched junction bases: 4. CDR1 and CDR2 from the germline V gene are SNHLY and FYNNEI. The CDR3 totals 14 residues.

The chain carries TRBV3-1 and TRBJ2-7, with D perhaps TRBD1 (6 bases). The CDR3 runs 15 residues. The ends were cut back, 5 bases at V and 2 bases at J, with 16 bases in the middle. Germline loops: CDR1 LGHDT, CDR2 YNNKEL (reference sequence). CDR3 sequence: CASSGTWTEPYEQYF. In DNA form, the CDR3 reads TGTGCCAGCAGCGGAACGTGGACAGAACCCTACGAGCAGTACTTC.

The CDR3 sequence: CASREGVRGQFF. CDR3 in DNA: TGTGCCAGCAGAGAGGGTGTAAGGGGGCAGTTCTTC. The rearrangement joins TRBV6-6 to TRBJ2-1, with D tentatively TRBD1 or TRBD2 (5 bases each). The CDR3 is 12 amino acids. V lost 6 bases and J 12 bases, leaving 15 bases between the germline ends. The germline gives CDR1 MNHNY, CDR2 SVGAGI (reference sequence).

Comments on this clonotype: A clone one base away is much larger, so this may be a read error. The V and J genes are TRBV29-1 and TRBJ2-1, with 8 bases aligning to TRBD2. The CDR3 spans 12 residues. Per the germline V gene, CDR1 is SQVTM and CDR2 is ANQGSEA. CDR3 amino acids: CILAGKNNEQFF. The CDR3 DNA reads TGCATCTTAGCGGGGAAGAACAATGAGCAGTTCTTC.

This chain links TRBV28 with TRBJ2-3; unclear D gene. The V end lost 5 bases, the J end lost 4 bases, and 16 bases lay between the germline ends. The CDR3 is made up of 15 amino acids. The germline gives CDR1 MDHEN, CDR2 SYDVKM. CDR3 in DNA: TGTGCCAGCAGTCCCCAGGCTCCTAGGGCAGATACGCAGTATTTT. Protein: CASSPQAPRADTQYF.

This clonotype turned up a few times. The chain couples TRBV28 to TRBJ1-1, with 9 bases that match TRBD1. Trimming removed 6 bases from V and 1 base from J; junction bases left unmatched: 9. The CDR3 is made up of 16 amino acids. Germline lookup yields CDR1 MDHEN and CDR2 SYDVKM. CDR3 sequence (DNA): TGTGCCAGCAGCCCTTATGTGGGACAGGGGAACACTGAAGCTTTCTTT. Translating it yields CASSPYVGQGNTEAFF. Combining the CDR3 with reference TRBV28 and TRBJ1-1 gives the whole variable domain DVKVTQSSRYLVKRTGEKVFLECVQDMDHENMFWYRQDPGLGLRLIYFSYDVKMKEKGDIPEGYSVSREKKERFSLILESASTNQTSMYLCASSPYVGQGNTEAFFGQGTRLTVV.

This rearrangement joins TRBV5-6 to TRBJ2-4, with D perhaps TRBD2 (5 bases). The J call is in doubt because the DNA end fits TRBJ2-7 better. CDR1 and CDR2 (germline): SGHDT, YYEEEE. This CDR3 has 13 residues. This CDR3 reads CASSRDRTDEQYF. The CDR3 bases are TGTGCCAGCAGCCGGGATAGAACGGACGAGCAGTACTTC.

V gene TRBV5-4 combines with J gene TRBJ2-7; D unclear. The assigned J gene may be wrong: the sequence end matches TRBJ2-5 better. Germline-derived CDR1 and CDR2 are SGHNT and YYREEE (reference sequence). The CDR3 extends over 13 amino acids. The CDR3 DNA follows: TGTGCCAGCAGCTTTCCGGATAAAGAGACCCAGTACTTC. Protein product: CASSFPDKETQYF.

V and J are TRBV28 and TRBJ2-5; D is ambiguous. V was cut by 4 bases and J by 9 bases, with 15 bases left in between. The germline gives CDR1 MDHEN, CDR2 SYDVKM. The CDR3 is 13 residues long. CDR3 amino acids: CASSSPTSRAQYF. The DNA of the CDR3 is TGTGCCAGCAGTTCACCAACCTCTCGGGCCCAGTACTTC.

This clonotype was found a few times. This chain connects TRBV7-9 to TRBJ2-3, with D tentatively TRBD1 (5 bases). Germline-derived CDR1 and CDR2 are SEHNR and FQNEAQ (reference sequence). The V and J ends lost 1 base and 5 bases respectively, with 13 bases between them. This CDR3 comprises 15 residues. The CDR3 DNA reads as TGTGCCAGCAGCTTAGATTTCAGGGCTGGAGATACGCAGTATTTT. This encodes CASSLDFRAGDTQYF.

The chain joins TRBV11-2 to TRBJ1-2, with 8 bases identical to TRBD1. CDR3 length equals 14 residues. Germline V gene lookup returns CDR1 SGHAT and CDR2 FQNNGV. Trimming at V came to 8 bases and at J to 2 bases, leaving 7 bases not matched to a gene. As DNA, the CDR3 is TGTGCCAGCGGGAACAGGGGGGGAAACTATGGCTACACCTTC. This encodes CASGNRGGNYGYTF.

The chain employs TRBV20-1 and TRBJ2-2; 7 bases are a match to TRBD2. The CDR3 length is 16 residues. With 6 bases clipped from V and 3 bases from J, the junction kept 13 bases outside the gene matches. Germline V lookup: CDR1 DFQATT, CDR2 SNEGSKA (reference sequence). The CDR3: CSASPWGGVDTGELFF. CDR3 sequence (DNA): TGCAGTGCGTCACCCTGGGGGGGAGTGGACACCGGGGAGCTGTTTTTT.

Comments on this clonotype: The junction does not match germline at one end; this may be a read error. V gene TRBV10-3 combines with J gene TRBJ1-1; D ambiguous. Germline V gene lookup returns CDR1 ENHRY and CDR2 SYGVKD. The CDR3 is made up of 13 amino acids. The CDR3 protein is CAISEVLNTEPFF. The CDR3, as DNA: TGTGCCATCAGTGAAGTCTTGAACACTGAACCTTTCTTT.

The chain recombines TRBV20-1 with TRBJ1-6, with unresolved D. The CDR3 sequence is 15 residues long. CDR1 is DFQATT, CDR2 SNEGSKA, per germline (reference sequence). V was clipped by 3 bases and J by 0 bases, with 9 bases between them. The CDR3 protein is CSASSRDSYNSPLHF. For the CDR3, the DNA is TGCAGTGCTAGTAGTCGGGACTCCTATAATTCACCCCTCCACTTT.

The gene calls are TRBV4-2 and TRBJ2-3, with TRBD2 identical over 10 bases. The CDR3 is 21 residues long. Germline loops: CDR1 LGHNA, CDR2 YNFKEQ. J gave up 2 bases and V 0 bases, and 17 bases lay outside the gene matches. CDR3 sequence reads: CASSQDYMLAGARGSTDTQYF. CDR3 in DNA: TGTGCCAGCAGCCAAGATTATATGCTAGCGGGGGCCAGGGGTTCCACAGATACGCAGTATTTT.

This rearrangement joins TRBV20-1 to TRBJ1-1; 7 nucleotides match TRBD1. Trimming removed 3 bases from V and 5 bases from J; junction bases left unmatched: 9. The CDR3 loop spans 14 amino acids. In germline, CDR1 is DFQATT, CDR2 SNEGSKA (reference sequence). The CDR3 spells CSASSPGGSTEAFF. CDR3 DNA sequence: TGCAGTGCTAGTAGTCCAGGGGGATCAACTGAAGCTTTCTTT.